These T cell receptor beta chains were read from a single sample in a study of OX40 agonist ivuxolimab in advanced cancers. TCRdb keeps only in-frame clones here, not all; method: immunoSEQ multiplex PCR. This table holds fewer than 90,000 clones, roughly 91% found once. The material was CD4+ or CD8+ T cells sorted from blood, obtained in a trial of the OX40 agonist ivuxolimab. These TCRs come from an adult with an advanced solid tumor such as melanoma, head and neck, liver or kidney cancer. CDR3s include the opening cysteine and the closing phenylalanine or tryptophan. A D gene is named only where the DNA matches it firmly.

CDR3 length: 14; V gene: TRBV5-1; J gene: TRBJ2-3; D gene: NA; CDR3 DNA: TGCGCCAGCAGCTTGTCGCTTATGACAGATACGCAGTATTTT; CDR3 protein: CASSLSLMTDTQYF
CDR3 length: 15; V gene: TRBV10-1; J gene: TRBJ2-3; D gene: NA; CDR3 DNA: TGCGCCAGCAGTGAGTCGTCAGGGACCACAGATACGCAGTATTTT; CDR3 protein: CASSESSGTTDTQYF
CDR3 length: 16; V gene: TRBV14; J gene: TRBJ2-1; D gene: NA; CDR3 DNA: TGTGCCAGCAGCCAGGTTCGGGGGCAGGGGACGGGAGAGCAGTTCTTC; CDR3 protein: CASSQVRGQGTGEQFF
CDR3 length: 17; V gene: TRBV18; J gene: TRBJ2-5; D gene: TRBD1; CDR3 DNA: TGTGCCAGCTCACCACCTTCAGGGGGCCGGCTCCAAGAGACCCAGTACTTC; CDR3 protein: CASSPPSGGRLQETQYF
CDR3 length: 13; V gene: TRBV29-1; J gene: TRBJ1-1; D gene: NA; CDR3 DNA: TGCAGCGTTGAAGAAAACCTTTTAGGTGAAGCTTTCTTT; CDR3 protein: CSVEENLLGEAFF